These T cell receptor beta chains were read from a single sample in a study of blood T cell repertoires in COVID-19. The table came from immunoSEQ multiplex PCR; TCRdb's copy has only in-frame clones and leaves some out. The repertoire holds around 330,000 clones, with approximately 89% as singletons. The sample consisted of peripheral blood. The receptor set was obtained from a woman in her twenties or thirties with COVID-19, enrolled during active disease. CDR3s include the opening cysteine and the closing phenylalanine or tryptophan.

V	J	CDR3
TRBV2	TRBJ1-2	CASSEEGITYGYTF
TRBV9	TRBJ2-7	CASSVGGTPSYEQYF
TRBV27	TRBJ1-1	CASSLDRGTEAFF
TRBV6-5	TRBJ2-5	CASSYSRSRAQETQYF
TRBV28	TRBJ1-2	CASSPRAYGYTF
TRBV3-1/TRBV3-2	TRBJ2-7	CASSDRVSYEQYF
TRBV30	TRBJ2-7	CAWSRGTGGNEQYF
TRBV5-1	TRBJ1-1	CASSWGGTTEAFF
TRBV19	TRBJ1-4	CASSIGATGKEKLFF
TRBV24-1	TRBJ1-5	CATSEAGGDQPQHF
TRBV19	TRBJ1-2	CASSHRTPRSGYTF
TRBV28	TRBJ2-4	CASSFGYRGYMNIQYF
TRBV6-6	TRBJ2-3	CASSRPYGQVTDTQYF
TRBV5-6	TRBJ2-7	CASSIRWTGENEQYF
TRBV5-1	TRBJ2-7	CASSFLGQGTYEQYF
TRBV11-3	TRBJ2-3	CASGTGGSTDTQYF
TRBV14	TRBJ1-2	CASSRRTDYGYTF
TRBV20-1	TRBJ1-4	CSASDYRGLEEKLFF
TRBV30	TRBJ2-7	CAWSLTGEQYF
TRBV10-3	TRBJ1-2	CAISDDRLLYYGYTF
TRBV5-6	TRBJ1-6	CASSFSVPSYNSPLHF
TRBV2	TRBJ2-3	CASRTSGGPLGTDTQYF
TRBV19	TRBJ1-2	CASSPQDRGGGYTF
TRBV6-1	TRBJ2-3	CASSEIAATQYF
TRBV11-3	TRBJ1-1	CASEFSELNTEAFF
TRBV2	TRBJ1-2	CASSGTGGDGYTF
TRBV12-3/TRBV12-4	TRBJ1-1	CASSLGRGQNAFF
TRBV7-6	TRBJ2-7	CASSLGPSPSLYEQYF
TRBV5-6	TRBJ2-5	CATKGQGTRYQETQYF
TRBV7-9	TRBJ2-3	CASSLDSSDTQYF
TRBV6-2/TRBV6-3	TRBJ1-6	CASSSTGYSPLHF
TRBV2	TRBJ1-5	CASSEVAGLNQPQHF
TRBV29-1	TRBJ1-1	CSVFWTGRTEAFF
TRBV19	TRBJ2-2	CASSIDPRRQGLNTGELFF
TRBV5-8	TRBJ1-5	CASSQGKGAYSNQPQHF
TRBV18	TRBJ2-3	CASSPSGGSTDTQYF
TRBV7-9	TRBJ2-1	CASSRPRGEQFF
TRBV29-1	TRBJ2-1	CSVDTLGGYYNEQFF
TRBV4-1	TRBJ2-1	CASSQGGTSIDEQFF
TRBV4-1	TRBJ1-3	CASSYARAGGGNTIYF
TRBV9	TRBJ2-2	CASSASLIPMSVFF
TRBV5-5	TRBJ1-6	CASSSSTGKDSPLHF
TRBV5-4	TRBJ2-1	CASTNGGVGDNEQFF
TRBV5-1	TRBJ1-4	CASSIGTATNEKLFF
TRBV5-1	TRBJ2-1	CASSLLAGTYNEQFF
TRBV6-2/TRBV6-3	TRBJ2-6	CASSSMFSGANVLTF
TRBV14	TRBJ2-3	CASSPWGRGTDTQYF
TRBV7-2	TRBJ2-1	CASSAGQNYNEQFF
TRBV9	TRBJ1-2	CASSVVGAYGYTF
TRBV27	TRBJ1-1	CASSLTGFDTEAFF